These 27 T cell receptor beta chains originate from one sample sequenced in a study of CD8 T cells in Susac syndrome. Reverse transcription of about 0.45 to 1 ug RNA used random hexamers. TCRdb passed the immunoSEQ multiplex PCR reads through MiXCR, listing each CDR3 protein once. Seen here are about 80,000 distinct CDR3 sequences, roughly 93% observed once, and the top ten hold 0.26%. The sample consisted of CD8+ T cells from PBMCs. These receptor sequences come from a human donor in good health.

V and J are TRBV15 and TRBJ1-1; a possible D gene is TRBD1 (5 bases). This CDR3 has 16 residues. Deletions cut 5 bases from V and 4 bases from J, with 20 bases between. Germline loops: CDR1 LNHNV, CDR2 YYDKDF (reference sequence). CDR3: CATSSEGVDSSTEAFF. The CDR3 DNA reads as TGTGCCACCAGCTCTGAAGGGGTTGACAGCAGCACTGAAGCTTTCTTT.

J is TRBJ1-5 and V is TRBV27, with TRBD1 matching over 8 bases. The CDR3 totals 14 residues. CDR1 MNHEY and CDR2 SMNVEV come from the germline V gene (reference sequence). Losses at the gene ends were 5 bases for V and 5 bases for J; bases not matched to a gene: 5. CDR3 nucleotide sequence: TGTGCCAGCAGTGTACAGGGGGGGTATCAGCCCCAGCATTTT. This codes for CASSVQGGYQPQHF.

The chain employs TRBV4-1 and TRBJ2-3; 7 bases are a match to TRBD2. Trimming at V came to 7 bases and at J to 3 bases, leaving 10 bases not matched to a gene. The CDR3 extends over 15 amino acids. The germline V gene encodes CDR1 MGHRA and CDR2 YSYEKL. The chain's CDR3 is CASTGGGTKTDTQYF. CDR3 DNA: TGCGCCAGCACCGGGGGTGGGACTAAGACAGATACGCAGTATTTT.

The chain has TRBV9 and TRBJ2-7, with D perhaps given as TRBD1 or TRBD2 (6 bases each). The germline V gene encodes CDR1 SGDLS and CDR2 YYNGEE. This CDR3 contains 14 residues. V gave up 3 bases and J gave up 4 bases, with 14 bases separating them. CDR3 DNA: TGTGCCAGCAGCGAGGCCCCGGGGGCGTACGAGCAGTACTTC. Amino acid sequence: CASSEAPGAYEQYF.

The rearrangement uses TRBV4-2 and TRBJ2-1, with TRBD2 identical over 9 bases. CDR3 length: 15 residues. CDR1 is LGHNA, CDR2 YNFKEQ, per germline. V lost 2 bases and J lost 6; bases outside the gene matches: 5. In DNA form, the CDR3 reads TGTGCCAGCAGCCAACCTGGACTAGCGCTCAATGAGCAGTTCTTC. Its translation is CASSQPGLALNEQFF.

The chain combines TRBV27 with TRBJ2-1, with D perhaps matching TRBD1 or TRBD2 (7 bases each). This CDR3 has 16 amino acids. V shed 10 bases and J shed 4 bases, with 23 bases lying between them. Germline V gene lookup returns CDR1 MNHEY and CDR2 SMNVEV (reference sequence). For the CDR3, the DNA is TGTGCCACCCAGACCCAGGGGGGGCTGCGGTACAATGAGCAGTTCTTC. This sequence encodes CATQTQGGLRYNEQFF.

The CDR3 coding sequence is TGTGCCAGCAGCCACCGGGACATCTATAGCAATCAGCCCCAGCATTTT. Its translation is CASSHRDIYSNQPQHF. The genes are TRBV5-6 and TRBJ1-5, with D maybe TRBD1 (6 bases). CDR3 length equals 16 residues. Per germline, CDR1 SGHDT and CDR2 YYEEEE. V dropped 4 bases and J dropped 0 bases, with 14 bases sitting between them.

In this sample, this clonotype turned up once. The chain uses TRBV7-8 and TRBJ1-5; D perhaps matches TRBD1 (6 bases). The ends were cut back, 4 bases at V and 11 bases at J, with 18 bases in the middle. In germline, CDR1 is SGHVS, CDR2 FQNEAQ. The CDR3 runs 14 residues. The CDR3 protein is CASSSTGGGFAQHF. The CDR3 DNA reads TGTGCCAGCAGCTCGACCGGAGGGGGGTTTGCCCAGCATTTT. Full variable domain (remainder filled in from reference TRBV7-8 and TRBJ1-5): GAGVSQSPRYKVAKRGQDVALRCDPISGHVSLFWYQQALGQGPEFLTYFQNEAQLDKSGLPSDRFFAERPEGSVSTLKIQRTQQEDSAVYLCASSSTGGGFAQHFGDGTRLSIL.

The rearrangement links TRBV15 to TRBJ2-3; 14 bases align to TRBD2. V was pared by 5 bases and J by 2 bases, with 6 bases of the junction left unmatched. CDR3 length: 17 residues. Germline values: CDR1 LNHNV, CDR2 YYDKDF (reference sequence). The CDR3 sequence: CATSARLAGGNTDTQYF. The CDR3 DNA is TGTGCCACCAGCGCCCGACTAGCGGGAGGGAACACAGATACGCAGTATTTT.

The V gene is TRBV6-1, the J gene TRBJ2-7; 8 nucleotides match TRBD1. Losses at the gene ends were 2 bases for V and 9 bases for J; bases not matched to a gene: 18. In germline, CDR1 is MNHNS, CDR2 SASEGT. The CDR3 has 17 residues. CDR3 in amino acids: CASSELYVGQGGLWQYV. In nucleotides, the CDR3 is TGTGCCAGCAGTGAATTGTATGTCGGACAGGGAGGTTTATGGCAGTACGTC.

The chain combines TRBV6-1 with TRBJ2-1, with TRBD2 matching over 15 bases. This CDR3 region has 16 residues. Germline loops: CDR1 MNHNS, CDR2 SASEGT. J gave up 6 bases and V 8 bases, and 8 bases lay outside the gene matches. This chain's CDR3 is CASEGLAGGLGNEQFF. CDR3 coding DNA: TGTGCCAGCGAGGGACTAGCGGGAGGCCTTGGCAATGAGCAGTTCTTC.

V usage is TRBV7-9 and J usage is TRBJ2-1, with TRBD2 matching over 8 bases. The CDR3 spans 15 residues. The V gene end was trimmed by 5 bases and the J gene end by 3 bases; junction bases not matched to a gene: 6. Looked up from germline, CDR1 is SEHNR and CDR2 is FQNEAQ (reference sequence). CDR3 protein: CASSPVSGIYNEQFF. Here the CDR3 DNA reads TGTGCCAGCAGCCCAGTTAGCGGGATCTACAATGAGCAGTTCTTC.

V and J are TRBV6-5 and TRBJ1-4; the D gene is possibly TRBD1 (5 bases). This CDR3 comprises 13 residues. Germline loops: CDR1 MNHEY, CDR2 SVGAGI. Trimming shortened V by 6 bases and J by 7 bases, and 12 bases separated the two germline ends. The CDR3 protein is CASRAGGGEKLFF. CDR3 bases: TGTGCCAGCAGAGCGGGGGGGGGTGAAAAACTGTTTTTT.

The rearrangement links TRBV27 to TRBJ2-5; 7 bases fit TRBD2. V was pared by 4 bases and J by 7 bases, with 0 bases of the junction left unmatched. This CDR3 is 11 amino acids long. The germline CDR1 and CDR2 sequences are MNHEY and SMNVEV (reference sequence). CDR3 sequence (DNA): TGTGCCAGCAGTTGGGGGGGGACCCAGTACTTC. Translation gives CASSWGGTQYF.

J is TRBJ2-5 and V is TRBV4-1; TRBD2 aligns across 11 bases. J lost 5 bases, V lost 10 bases, and 18 bases had no gene match. The CDR3 runs 17 residues. Per germline, CDR1 MGHRA and CDR2 YSYEKL. The CDR3 nucleotides are TGCGCCACCCTTCCGGGACTAGCGGTCAAAAGACGGGAGACCCAGTACTTC. As protein: CATLPGLAVKRRETQYF.

This clonotype was seen a handful of times. The CDR3 DNA is TGTGCCAGCAGCTTGGGATCAGGGACTGAAGCTTTCTTT. Amino acids: CASSLGSGTEAFF. This chain links TRBV5-6 with TRBJ1-1; the D gene is possibly TRBD1 (5 bases). The ends were cut back, 0 bases at V and 5 bases at J, with 8 bases in the middle. The CDR3 runs 13 residues. The germline V gene encodes CDR1 SGHDT and CDR2 YYEEEE.

J is TRBJ1-1 and V is TRBV7-9; the D gene is possibly TRBD1 (5 bases). This CDR3 is built from 13 residues. Looked up from germline, CDR1 is SEHNR and CDR2 is FQNEAQ (reference sequence). The V end was cut by 6 bases, the J end by 8 bases, with 16 bases between. This CDR3 is CASRRPGDIEAFF. The DNA for the CDR3 is TGTGCCAGCAGACGACCGGGGGATATAGAAGCTTTCTTT. Drawing the rest from reference TRBV7-9 and TRBJ1-1, the complete variable domain is DTGVSQNPRHKITKRGQNVTFRCDPISEHNRLYWYRQTLGQGPEFLTYFQNEAQLEKSRLLSDRFSAERPKGSFSTLEIQRTEQGDSAMYLCASRRPGDIEAFFGQGTRLTVV.

The chain uses TRBV4-1 and TRBJ2-1; D may match TRBD1 or TRBD2 (5 bases each). The CDR3 is 14 amino acids. V was trimmed by 4 bases and J by 6 bases, leaving 13 bases between them. CDR1 is MGHRA and CDR2 is YSYEKL in the germline V gene. CDR3: CASSPPGRGNEQFF. CDR3 DNA sequence: TGCGCCAGCAGCCCTCCGGGAAGGGGCAATGAGCAGTTCTTC.

This clonotype has only one observation. The chain combines TRBV7-3 with TRBJ2-3, with unresolved D. V lost 5 bases, J lost 3 bases, and 6 bases lay in between. From germline, CDR1 is SGHTA and CDR2 FQGTGA. This CDR3 comprises 12 residues. This CDR3 reads CASSRETDTQYF. In DNA, the CDR3 is TGTGCCAGCAGCAGGGAAACAGATACGCAGTATTTT.

V gene TRBV13 combines with J gene TRBJ1-4; D is perhaps TRBD1 (5 bases). Germline V gene lookup returns CDR1 PRHDT and CDR2 FYEKMQ (reference sequence). This CDR3 has 12 amino acids. Trimming stripped 6 bases from V and 10 bases from J, with 12 bases between. The CDR3 nucleotides are TGTGCCAGCAGTTCAGGGTCGGGAAAACTGTTTTTT. Amino acid sequence: CASSSGSGKLFF.

This chain connects TRBV6-1 to TRBJ2-2; D not resolved. This CDR3 is built from 12 residues. Germline CDR1 reads MNHNS; CDR2 reads SASEGT. The germline V and J ends were trimmed by 6 bases and 4 bases, with 6 bases remaining between them. Here the CDR3 DNA reads TGTGCCAGCAGGGGTCCCACCGGGGAGCTGTTTTTT. Protein: CASRGPTGELFF.

The CDR3 region is CASKDRGNTDTQYF. CDR3 bases: TGTGCCAGCAAAGACAGGGGTAACACAGATACGCAGTATTTT. The chain carries TRBV6-2 or TRBV6-3 and TRBJ2-3, with 8 bases lining up with TRBD1. CDR1 is MNHEY, CDR2 SVGEGT, per germline. This CDR3 comprises 14 residues. The trim removed 7 bases at V and 2 bases at J, leaving 5 bases unmatched.

The chain couples TRBV3-1 to TRBJ1-2, with D possibly TRBD1 on 6 matching bases. This CDR3 has 14 amino acids. The V end was cut by 0 bases, the J end by 6 bases, with 11 bases between. Germline V gives CDR1 LGHDT, CDR2 YNNKEL (reference sequence). CDR3 protein: CASSQEGGSHGYTF. CDR3 coding DNA: TGTGCCAGCAGCCAAGAAGGGGGAAGCCATGGCTACACCTTC.

The chain recombines TRBV9 with TRBJ2-7; TRBD2 is a possible D gene (5 bases). CDR1 and CDR2 (germline): SGDLS, YYNGEE. The CDR3 loop spans 15 amino acids. V was trimmed by 2 bases and J by 1 base, leaving 13 bases between them. The CDR3, as DNA: TGTGCCAGCAGCGTCGAGGGTACCTGGTCCTACGAGCAGTACTTC. This sequence encodes CASSVEGTWSYEQYF.

CDR3 amino acids: CASSLAGLATEAFF. CDR3 nucleotide sequence: TGTGCCAGCAGCTTGGCGGGGTTGGCCACTGAAGCTTTCTTT. The rearrangement joins TRBV5-6 to TRBJ1-1; D uncertain. The CDR3 consists of 14 residues. V lost 0 bases and J 4 bases, leaving 10 bases between the germline ends. Looked up from germline, CDR1 is SGHDT and CDR2 is YYEEEE.

This chain joins TRBV7-2 and TRBJ1-5; the D gene is possibly TRBD1 (6 bases). V lost 3 bases to trimming and J lost 6 bases, with 15 bases between them. The CDR3 consists of 15 residues. Germline CDR1 reads SGHTA; CDR2 reads FQGNSA. The CDR3 protein is CASSLGPGGGQPQHF. The CDR3 DNA reads as TGTGCCAGCAGCTTGGGTCCGGGAGGGGGTCAGCCCCAGCATTTT.

This clonotype was recorded a few times. The V gene is TRBV9, the J gene TRBJ2-1; no reliable D call. Germline CDR1 and CDR2: SGDLS and YYNGEE. V was cut by 0 bases and J by 4 bases, with 5 bases left in between. The CDR3 length is 13 residues. In DNA form, the CDR3 reads TGTGCCAGCAGCGTAGGCCGTTACAATGAGCAGTTCTTC. This sequence encodes CASSVGRYNEQFF. The variable domain in full, with the rest retrieved from reference TRBV9 and TRBJ2-1, is DSGVTQTPKHLITATGQRVTLRCSPRSGDLSVYWYQQSLDQGLQFLIQYYNGEERAKGNILERFSAQQFPDLHSELNLSSLELGDSALYFCASSVGRYNEQFFGPGTRLTVL.